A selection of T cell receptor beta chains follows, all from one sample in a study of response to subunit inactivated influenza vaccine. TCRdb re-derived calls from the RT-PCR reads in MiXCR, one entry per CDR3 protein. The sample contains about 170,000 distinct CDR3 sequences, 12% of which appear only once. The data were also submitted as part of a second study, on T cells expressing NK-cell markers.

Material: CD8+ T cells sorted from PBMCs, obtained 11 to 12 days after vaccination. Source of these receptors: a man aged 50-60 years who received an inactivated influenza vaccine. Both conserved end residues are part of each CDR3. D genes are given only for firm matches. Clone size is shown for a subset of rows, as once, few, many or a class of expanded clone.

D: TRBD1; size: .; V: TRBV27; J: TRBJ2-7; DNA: TGTGCCAGCAGTTTTCTCCACAGGGGGCTTCTTGAGCAGTACTTC; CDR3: CASSFLHRGLLEQYF
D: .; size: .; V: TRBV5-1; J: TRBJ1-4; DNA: TGCGCCAGCAGCTTGGTTGGTCCGAATGAAAAACTGTTTTTT; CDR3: CASSLVGPNEKLFF
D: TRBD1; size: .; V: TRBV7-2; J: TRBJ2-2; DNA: TGTGCCAGCAGCTCCGGACAGGCCCAGGTCGGGGAGCTGTTTTTT; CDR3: CASSSGQAQVGELFF
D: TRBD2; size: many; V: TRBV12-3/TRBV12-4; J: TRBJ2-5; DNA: TGTGCCAGCAGTCCACTAGCGGGGACCGACCGCGGCCAAGAGACCCAGTACTTC; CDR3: CASSPLAGTDRGQETQYF
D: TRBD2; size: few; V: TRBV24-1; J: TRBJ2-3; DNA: TGTGCCACCAGTGATTTTCGAGGACTAGGAGCCACAGATACGCAGTATTTT; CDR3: CATSDFRGLGATDTQYF
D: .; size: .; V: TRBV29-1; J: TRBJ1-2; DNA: TGCAGCGTTGGCTCTATGTACTATGGCTACACCTTC; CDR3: CSVGSMYYGYTF
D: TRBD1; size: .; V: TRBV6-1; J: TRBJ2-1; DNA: TGTGCCACCTCAGGGGGCTCCTACAATGAGCAGTTCTTC; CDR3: CATSGGSYNEQFF
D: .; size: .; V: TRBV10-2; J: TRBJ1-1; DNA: TGCGCCAGCAGTGTCGCCTTAACTGAAGCTTTCTTT; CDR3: CASSVALTEAFF
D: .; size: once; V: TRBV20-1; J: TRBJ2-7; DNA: TGCAGTGCACCGTGGAGCTCCTACGAGCAGTACTTC; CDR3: CSAPWSSYEQYF
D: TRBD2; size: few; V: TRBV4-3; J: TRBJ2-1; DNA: TGCGCCAGCAGCCAAGATCTAGCGGACTCCTACAATGAGCAGTTCTTC; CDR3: CASSQDLADSYNEQFF
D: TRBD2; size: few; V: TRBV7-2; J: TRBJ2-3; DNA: TGTGCCAGCAGCCCTATGGGGACTAGCGGGCCAATGTGGTATTTT; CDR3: CASSPMGTSGPMWYF
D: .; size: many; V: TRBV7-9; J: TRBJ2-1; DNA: TGTGCCAGCAGCTTGAGGGGAGACTACTACAATGAGCAGTTCTTC; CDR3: CASSLRGDYYNEQFF
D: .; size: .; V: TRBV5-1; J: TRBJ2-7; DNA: TGCGCCAGCAGCTTGGACAGGGACGTCTACGAGCAGTACTTC; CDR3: CASSLDRDVYEQYF
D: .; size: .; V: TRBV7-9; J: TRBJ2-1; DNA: TGTGCCAGCAGTCGAGGGGATGGCTCCTACAATGAGCAGTTCTTC; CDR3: CASSRGDGSYNEQFF
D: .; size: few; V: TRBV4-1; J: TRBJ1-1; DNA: TGCGCCAGCAGCCAACGGGACCAGGTAAGCACTGAAGCTTTCTTT; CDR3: CASSQRDQVSTEAFF
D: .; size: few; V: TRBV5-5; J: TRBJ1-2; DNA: TGTGCCAGCAGCAGGGGGGACTATGGCTACACCTTC; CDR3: CASSRGDYGYTF